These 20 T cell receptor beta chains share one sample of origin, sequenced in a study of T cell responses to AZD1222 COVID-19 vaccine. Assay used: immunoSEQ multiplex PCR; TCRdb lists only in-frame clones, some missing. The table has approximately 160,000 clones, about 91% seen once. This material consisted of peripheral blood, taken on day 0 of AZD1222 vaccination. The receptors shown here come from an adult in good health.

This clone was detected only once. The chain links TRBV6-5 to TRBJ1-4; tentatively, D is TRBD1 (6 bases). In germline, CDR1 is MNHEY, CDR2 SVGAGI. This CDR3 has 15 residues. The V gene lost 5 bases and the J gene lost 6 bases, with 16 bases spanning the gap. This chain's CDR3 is CASSTTGRNDEKLFF. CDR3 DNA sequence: TGTGCCAGCAGTACAACAGGGAGGAATGATGAAAAACTGTTTTTT.

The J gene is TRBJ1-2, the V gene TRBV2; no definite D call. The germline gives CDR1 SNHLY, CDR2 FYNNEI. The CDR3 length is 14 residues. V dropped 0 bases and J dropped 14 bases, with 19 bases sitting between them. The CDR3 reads CASSEASSRNSATF. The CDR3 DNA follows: TGTGCCAGCAGTGAAGCATCGTCCAGGAATTCGGCGACCTTC.

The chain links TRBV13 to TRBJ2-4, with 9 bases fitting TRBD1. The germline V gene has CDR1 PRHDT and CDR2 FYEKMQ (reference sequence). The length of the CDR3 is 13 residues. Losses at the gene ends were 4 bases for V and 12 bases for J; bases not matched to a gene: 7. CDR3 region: CASSSRTGDTQYF. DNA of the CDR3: TGTGCCAGCAGCTCTCGGACAGGGGACACTCAGTACTTC.

The CDR3 region is CASSIWGLVNTGELFF. DNA of the CDR3: TGTGCCAGTAGTATCTGGGGACTAGTGAACACCGGGGAGCTGTTTTTT. The chain links TRBV19 to TRBJ2-2; TRBD2 agrees at 8 bases. The CDR3 runs to 16 residues. Germline CDR1 LNHDA, CDR2 SQIVND (reference sequence). V was pared by 3 bases and J by 1 base, with 4 bases of the junction left unmatched.

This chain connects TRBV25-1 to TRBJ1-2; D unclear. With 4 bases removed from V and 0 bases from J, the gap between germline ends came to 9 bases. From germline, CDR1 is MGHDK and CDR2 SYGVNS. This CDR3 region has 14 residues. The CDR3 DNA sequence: TGTGCCAGCAGTGTATTCGGGACTAACTATGGCTACACCTTC. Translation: CASSVFGTNYGYTF.

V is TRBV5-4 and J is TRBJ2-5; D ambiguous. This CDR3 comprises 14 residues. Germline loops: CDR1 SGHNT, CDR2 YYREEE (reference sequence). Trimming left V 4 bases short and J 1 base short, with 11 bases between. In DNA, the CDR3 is TGTGCCAGCAGCGGGCGTCCTAGCCAAGAGACCCAGTACTTC. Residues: CASSGRPSQETQYF. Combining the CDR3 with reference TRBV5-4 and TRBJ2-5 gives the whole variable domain ETGVTQSPTHLIKTRGQQVTLRCSSQSGHNTVSWYQQALGQGPQFIFQYYREEENGRGNFPPRFSGLQFPNYSSELNVNALELDDSALYLCASSGRPSQETQYFGPGTRLLVL.

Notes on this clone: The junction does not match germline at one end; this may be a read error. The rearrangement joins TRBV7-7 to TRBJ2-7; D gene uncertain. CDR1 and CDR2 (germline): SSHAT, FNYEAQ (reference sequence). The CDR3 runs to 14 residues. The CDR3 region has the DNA TGTGCTAGCAGCCCGGGCCGTGGGTCCTACGAGCAGTACTTC. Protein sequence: CASSPGRGSYEQYF.

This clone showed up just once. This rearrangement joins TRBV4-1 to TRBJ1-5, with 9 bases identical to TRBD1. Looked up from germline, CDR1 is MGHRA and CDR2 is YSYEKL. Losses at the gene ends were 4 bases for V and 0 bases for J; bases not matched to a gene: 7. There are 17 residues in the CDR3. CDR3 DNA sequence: TGCGCCAGCAGCCCAGAACAGGGGGCCCCTAGCAATCAGCCCCAGCATTTT. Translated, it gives CASSPEQGAPSNQPQHF.

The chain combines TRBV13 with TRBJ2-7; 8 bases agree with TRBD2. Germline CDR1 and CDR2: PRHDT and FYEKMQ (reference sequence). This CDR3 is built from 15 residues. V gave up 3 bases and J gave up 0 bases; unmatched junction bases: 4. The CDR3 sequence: CASSFSGLASYEQYF. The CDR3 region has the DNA TGTGCCAGCAGCTTTAGCGGACTAGCCTCCTACGAGCAGTACTTC.

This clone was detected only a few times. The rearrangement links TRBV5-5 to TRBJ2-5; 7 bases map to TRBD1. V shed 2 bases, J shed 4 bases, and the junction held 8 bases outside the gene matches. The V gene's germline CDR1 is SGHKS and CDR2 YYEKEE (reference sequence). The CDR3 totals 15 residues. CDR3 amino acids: CASSFSGGIRETQYF. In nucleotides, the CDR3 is TGTGCCAGCAGCTTCTCAGGGGGTATACGAGAGACCCAGTACTTC.

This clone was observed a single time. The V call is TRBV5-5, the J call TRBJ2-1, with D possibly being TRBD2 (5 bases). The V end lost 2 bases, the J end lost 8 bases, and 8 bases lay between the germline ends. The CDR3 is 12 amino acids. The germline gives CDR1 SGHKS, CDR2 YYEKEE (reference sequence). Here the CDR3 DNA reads TGTGCCAGCAGCTTCGGGAACTATGAGCAGTTCTTC. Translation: CASSFGNYEQFF.

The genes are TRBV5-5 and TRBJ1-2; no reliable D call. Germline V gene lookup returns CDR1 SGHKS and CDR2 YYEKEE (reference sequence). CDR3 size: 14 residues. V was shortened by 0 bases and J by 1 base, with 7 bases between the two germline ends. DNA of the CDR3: TGTGCCAGCAGCTTGGGACGGCGTAACTATGGCTACACCTTC. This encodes CASSLGRRNYGYTF.

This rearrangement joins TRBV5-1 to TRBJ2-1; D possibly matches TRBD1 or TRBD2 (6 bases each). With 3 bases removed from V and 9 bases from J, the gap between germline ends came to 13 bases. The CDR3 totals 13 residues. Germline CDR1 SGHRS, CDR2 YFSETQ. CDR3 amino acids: CASSSGGGSEQFF. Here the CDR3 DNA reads TGCGCCAGCAGCTCAGGAGGGGGTTCTGAGCAGTTCTTC.

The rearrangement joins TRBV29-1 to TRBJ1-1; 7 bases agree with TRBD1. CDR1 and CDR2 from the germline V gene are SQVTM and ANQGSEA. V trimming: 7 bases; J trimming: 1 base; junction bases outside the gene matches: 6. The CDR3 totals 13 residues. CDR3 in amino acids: CSGRDRSNTEAFF. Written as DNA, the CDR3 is TGCAGCGGCCGGGACAGATCGAACACTGAAGCTTTCTTT.

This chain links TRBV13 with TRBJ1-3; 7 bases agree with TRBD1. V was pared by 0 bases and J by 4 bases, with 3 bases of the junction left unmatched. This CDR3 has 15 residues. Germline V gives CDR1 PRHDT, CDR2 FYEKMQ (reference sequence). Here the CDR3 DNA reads TGTGCCAGCAGCTTAGGGACAGGGACGGGAAACACCATATATTTT. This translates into CASSLGTGTGNTIYF.

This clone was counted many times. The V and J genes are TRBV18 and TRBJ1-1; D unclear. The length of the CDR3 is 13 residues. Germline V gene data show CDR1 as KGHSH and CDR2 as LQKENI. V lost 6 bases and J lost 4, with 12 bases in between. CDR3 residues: CASSEQRATEAFF. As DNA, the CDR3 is TGTGCCAGCTCGGAACAGCGGGCCACTGAAGCTTTCTTT. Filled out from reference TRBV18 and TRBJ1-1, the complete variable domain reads NAGVMQNPRHLVRRRGQEARLRCSPMKGHSHVYWYRQLPEEGLKFMVYLQKENIIDESGMPKERFSAEFPKEGPSILRIQQVVRGDSAAYFCASSEQRATEAFFGQGTRLTVV.

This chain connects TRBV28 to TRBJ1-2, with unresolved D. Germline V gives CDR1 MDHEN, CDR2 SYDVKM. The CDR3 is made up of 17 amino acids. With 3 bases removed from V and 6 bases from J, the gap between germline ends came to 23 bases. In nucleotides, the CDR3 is TGTGCCAGCAGTTTTGGATCCCCCTCGTGGGCCAGGAATGGCTACACCTTC. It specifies CASSFGSPSWARNGYTF.

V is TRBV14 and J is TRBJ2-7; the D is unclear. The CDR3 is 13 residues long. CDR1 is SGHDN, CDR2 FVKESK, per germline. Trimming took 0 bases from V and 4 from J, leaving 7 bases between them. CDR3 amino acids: CASSQESVYEQYF. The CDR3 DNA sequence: TGTGCCAGCAGCCAAGAAAGTGTTTACGAGCAGTACTTC.

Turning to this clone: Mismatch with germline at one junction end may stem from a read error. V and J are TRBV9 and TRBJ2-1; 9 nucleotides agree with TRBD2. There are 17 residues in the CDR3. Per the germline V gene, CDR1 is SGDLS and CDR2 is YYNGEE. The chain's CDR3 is CASSVADPGLAYNELFF. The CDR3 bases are TGTGCCAGCAGCGTAGCCGACCCGGGACTAGCCTACAATGAGCTGTTCTTC.

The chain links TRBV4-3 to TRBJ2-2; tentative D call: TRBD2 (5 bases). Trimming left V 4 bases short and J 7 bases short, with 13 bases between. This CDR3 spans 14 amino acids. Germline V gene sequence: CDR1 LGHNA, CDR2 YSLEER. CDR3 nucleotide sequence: TGCGCCAGCAGCCTGTTTAGAGAGGGCGGGGAGCTGTTTTTT. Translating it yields CASSLFREGGELFF.